This is a list of T cell receptor beta chains from one sample in a study of siplizumab effects on memory and regulatory T cells. The assay was immunoSEQ multiplex PCR, and TCRdb's table has in-frame clones only and misses some. Counted here are around 100,000 clones, approximately 90% occurring once; the ten biggest clones make up 1.1%. Sequenced: CD4+ T cells sorted from blood. The receptors stem from a human donor in good health. Both conserved end residues are part of each CDR3. A D gene is named only where the DNA matches it firmly.

j_call,v_call,d_call,cdr3_nt,cdr3_aa
TRBJ2-2,TRBV5-1,TRBD2,TGCGCCAGCCTAAGACCGGGACTACCGAACACCGGGGAGCTGTTTTTT,CASLRPGLPNTGELFF
TRBJ1-5,TRBV6-5,TRBD1,TGTGCCATCAGCGACCGGGACAGGGGGACTCAGCCCCAGCATTTT,CAISDRDRGTQPQHF
TRBJ2-2,TRBV10-3,NA,TGTGCCACCAGACTAGTCCCGAACACCGGGGAGCTGTTTTTT,CATRLVPNTGELFF
TRBJ2-1,TRBV28,TRBD1,TGTGCCAGCATATCGTTGAGGGGGCGCCTCAATGAGCAGTTCTTC,CASISLRGRLNEQFF
TRBJ2-5,TRBV9,NA,TGTGCCAGCAGCGTAGGCGGGGCCGTTGAGACCCAGTACTTC,CASSVGGAVETQYF
TRBJ2-3,TRBV7-9,NA,TGTGCCAGCAGCTTAAGCGGCCGCACAGATACGCAGTATTTT,CASSLSGRTDTQYF
TRBJ2-7,TRBV7-9,NA,TGTGCCAGCAGCTTAGCGTGGGACAAGAATTCCTACGAGCAGTACTTC,CASSLAWDKNSYEQYF
TRBJ2-6,TRBV2,NA,TGTGCCAGCGGTGCAGAGGGGTACGTCCTGACTTTC,CASGAEGYVLTF
TRBJ1-5,TRBV23-1,NA,TGCGCCAGCCTAACTTCCAGCAATCAGCCCCAGCATTTT,CASLTSSNQPQHF
TRBJ1-1,TRBV28,NA,TGTGCCAGCACCCGGGGGGCAGGAGGAAACACTGAAGCTTTCTTT,CASTRGAGGNTEAFF
TRBJ1-1,TRBV28,NA,TGTGCCAGCAGTTTATTGGGCAGGGAGGCTTTCTTT,CASSLLGREAFF
TRBJ2-2,TRBV5-8,TRBD2,TGTGCCAGCAGCCCCGGGACTAGCGGAGAGGGGGAGCTGTTTTTT,CASSPGTSGEGELFF
TRBJ2-2,TRBV29-1,NA,TGCAGCGTTGAGGCAGGAGCTAGGACCGGGGAGCTGTTTTTT,CSVEAGARTGELFF
TRBJ2-6,TRBV5-1,NA,TGCGCCAGCAGCTTGGTTCCCTCTGGGGCCAACGTCCTGACTTTC,CASSLVPSGANVLTF
TRBJ2-1,TRBV5-1,NA,TGCGCCAGCACCTCCCGGGAATCGCCGGGGGATGAGCAGTTCTTC,CASTSRESPGDEQFF
TRBJ1-1,TRBV18,NA,TGTGCCAGCTCACATGGCGTCGGGAGAGGACAGCTAAAGGTAGCTTTCTTT,CASSHGVGRGQLKVAFF